The 22 T cell receptor beta chains listed next were all sequenced from one sample in a study of OX40 agonist ivuxolimab in advanced cancers. The library was made by the immunoSEQ multiplex PCR assay. Sourced from immuneACCESS, this table was stored by TCRdb with only in-frame sequences that have V and J called. A share of the clones is absent; for the studies checked, an unresolved V gene accounts for under half, and the remainder has no known explanation. This sample comprises roughly 65,000 clones, about 80% of them detected only once. The top ten hold 2% to 2.5% of the sample. Specimen: CD4+ or CD8+ T cells sorted from blood, collected in a trial of the OX40 agonist ivuxolimab. These receptors came from an adult with an advanced solid tumor such as melanoma, head and neck, liver or kidney cancer.

This clone was found once. This CDR3 reads CASSRDGTYEQYF. The DNA of the CDR3 is TGTGCCAGCAGCCGGGACGGGACCTACGAGCAGTACTTC. V and J are TRBV11-3 and TRBJ2-7, with D perhaps given as TRBD1 or TRBD2 (5 bases each). Germline V gene lookup returns CDR1 SGHNT and CDR2 YENEEA. V was shortened by 5 bases and J by 2 bases, with 10 bases between the two germline ends. The CDR3 covers 13 residues.

Details on this clone: A junction end diverges from the germline sequence, so it may reflect a read error. The J gene is TRBJ1-6, the V gene TRBV7-2, with D possibly TRBD1 on 5 matching bases. The CDR3 is made up of 15 amino acids. Germline assignment: CDR1 SGHTA and CDR2 FQGNSA. CDR3 nucleotides: TGTGCCAGCAGCTTAGTAGTGGGAGGGGATTCACCCCCCCACTTT. Protein product: CASSLVVGGDSPPHF. Combining the CDR3 with reference TRBV7-2 and TRBJ1-6 gives the whole variable domain GAGVSQSPSNKVTEKGKDVELRCDPISGHTALYWYRQSLGQGLEFLIYFQGNSAPDKSGLPSDRFSAERTGGSVSTLTIQRTQQEDSAVYLCASSLVVGGDSPPHFGNGTRLTVT.

This clone was seen a few times. This chain joins TRBV7-6 and TRBJ1-5; TRBD1 is a possible D gene (5 bases). Germline CDR1 reads SGHVS; CDR2 reads FNYEAQ. The CDR3 is 15 residues long. V was pared by 1 base and J by 2 bases, with 9 bases between. The CDR3 region has the DNA TGTGCCAGCAGCTTAGACCCGGGGGGCAATCAGCCCCAGCATTTT. It translates to CASSLDPGGNQPQHF.

J is TRBJ2-7 and V is TRBV11-2; weak D call: TRBD1 (5 bases). Trimming stripped 2 bases from V and 5 bases from J, with 19 bases between. Germline loops: CDR1 SGHAT, CDR2 FQNNGV. This CDR3 is 16 amino acids long. CDR3 residues: CASSLFGQGGFNEQYF. CDR3 bases: TGTGCCAGCAGCTTATTTGGTCAGGGTGGATTTAACGAGCAGTACTTC. Together with reference TRBV11-2 and TRBJ2-7, the CDR3 gives the full variable domain: EAGVAQSPRYKIIEKRQSVAFWCNPISGHATLYWYQQILGQGPKLLIQFQNNGVVDDSQLPKDRFSAERLKGVDSTLKIQPAKLEDSAVYLCASSLFGQGGFNEQYFGPGTRLTVT.

This clone was seen only once. The rearrangement joins TRBV27 to TRBJ2-1; no clear D gene. The CDR3 runs 15 residues. Per the germline V gene, CDR1 is MNHEY and CDR2 is SMNVEV (reference sequence). The ends were cut back, 6 bases at V and 6 bases at J, with 18 bases in the middle. This chain's CDR3 is CASSLKSPGANEQFF. The CDR3 DNA reads as TGTGCCAGCAGCCTCAAGTCGCCAGGAGCCAATGAGCAGTTCTTC.

V gene TRBV4-2 combines with J gene TRBJ1-5; tentative D call: TRBD1 (5 bases). The CDR3 spans 15 residues. V gave up 0 bases and J gave up 2 bases, with 8 bases separating them. Germline lookup yields CDR1 LGHNA and CDR2 YNFKEQ. The CDR3 sequence: CASSQDWGGNQPQHF. The CDR3 region has the DNA TGTGCCAGCAGCCAAGATTGGGGGGGCAATCAGCCCCAGCATTTT.

A word on this clone: The sample has other DNA sequences that encode this CDR3 too. The V and J genes are TRBV18 and TRBJ2-1, with 7 positions matching TRBD2. Germline values: CDR1 KGHSH, CDR2 LQKENI. This CDR3 spans 14 amino acids. Trimming removed 3 bases from V and 4 bases from J; junction bases left unmatched: 3. The DNA for the CDR3 is TGTGCCAGCTCACCTGCCGGGGGGTACAATGAGCAGTTCTTC. Residues: CASSPAGGYNEQFF.

The rearrangement uses TRBV6-1 and TRBJ1-5; TRBD1 agrees at 8 bases. J was trimmed by 0 bases and V by 2 bases; bases with no gene match: 0. From germline, CDR1 is MNHNS and CDR2 SASEGT. CDR3 length: 15 residues. Here the CDR3 reads CASSEQGASNQPQHF. The CDR3 DNA follows: TGTGCCAGCAGTGAACAGGGGGCTAGCAATCAGCCCCAGCATTTT.

The sample holds a few counts of this clone. The chain joins TRBV11-2 to TRBJ1-3; D not resolved. The CDR3 extends over 15 amino acids. The V gene lost 5 bases and the J gene lost 0 bases, with 11 bases spanning the gap. Germline lookup yields CDR1 SGHAT and CDR2 FQNNGV. CDR3 sequence: CASSPRRSSGNTIYF. The CDR3 nucleotides are TGTGCCAGCAGCCCCAGGCGCTCCTCTGGAAACACCATATATTTT.

The table lists this clone with a count of one. The chain joins TRBV5-1 to TRBJ2-7, with 8 bases identical to TRBD2. Trimming cost V 7 bases and J 6 bases; bases outside gene matches: 15. This CDR3 contains 15 residues. Germline V gene sequence: CDR1 SGHRS, CDR2 YFSETQ. This CDR3 reads CASRGGAGVLGEQYF. CDR3 in DNA: TGCGCCAGCCGAGGGGGAGCGGGAGTACTTGGCGAGCAGTACTTC.

In the case of this clone: At one end, the junction sequence differs from germline, possibly due to a read error. The same CDR3 is also encoded by other DNA sequences in this sample. The chain's CDR3 is CASSPRGQDTEAFF. CDR3 nucleotides: TGCGCCAGCAGCCCCAGGGGGCAGGACACTGAAGCTTTCTTT. The V call is TRBV5-6, the J call TRBJ1-1, with 8 bases aligning to TRBD1. In germline, CDR1 is SGHDT, CDR2 YYEEEE. The CDR3 contains 14 residues.

The J gene is TRBJ1-1, the V gene TRBV5-1; TRBD1 matches 7 bases. Looked up from germline, CDR1 is SGHRS and CDR2 is YFSETQ. CDR3 length: 14 amino acids. The J segment lost 8 bases and the V segment lost 0 bases, leaving 7 bases of the junction unmatched. Here the CDR3 DNA reads TGCGCCAGCAGCTTGGGCACCACGACAGGGGAAGCTTTCTTT. This encodes CASSLGTTTGEAFF.

The chain joins TRBV5-1 to TRBJ2-3; TRBD2 aligns across 7 bases. Germline loops: CDR1 SGHRS, CDR2 YFSETQ. V shed 4 bases and J 2 bases; nucleotides not matched to a gene: 4. The CDR3 spans 14 residues. The chain's CDR3 is CASSLGTTTDTQYF. The CDR3 DNA follows: TGCGCCAGCAGCCTAGGGACTACCACAGATACGCAGTATTTT.

J is TRBJ2-5 and V is TRBV11-2; 10 bases agree with TRBD2. The CDR3 runs 17 residues. V dropped 2 bases and J dropped 3; count of bases not matched to a gene: 9. The V gene's germline CDR1 is SGHAT and CDR2 FQNNGV. The CDR3 region is CASSLRAGLATKETQYF. The CDR3 nucleotides are TGTGCCAGCAGCTTAAGGGCGGGACTAGCGACGAAAGAGACCCAGTACTTC.

CDR3 DNA sequence: TGTGCCAGCAGCCCGGGTGGCGTCTATGGCTACACCTTC. It is translated as CASSPGGVYGYTF. The rearrangement uses TRBV7-9 and TRBJ1-2; unclear D gene. V was cut by 5 bases and J by 4 bases, with 11 bases left in between. Germline V CDR1 and CDR2: SEHNR, FQNEAQ (reference sequence). The CDR3 runs 13 residues. Complete variable domain (other parts from reference TRBV7-9 and TRBJ1-2): DTGVSQNPRHKITKRGQNVTFRCDPISEHNRLYWYRQTLGQGPEFLTYFQNEAQLEKSRLLSDRFSAERPKGSFSTLEIQRTEQGDSAMYLCASSPGGVYGYTFGSGTRLTVV.

The chain couples TRBV6-8 to TRBJ2-7; D gene ambiguous. Trimming took 2 bases from V and 2 from J, leaving 1 base between them. CDR1 and CDR2 from the germline V gene are MNHGY and SAAAGT. The CDR3 is 11 residues long. The CDR3 sequence: CASSYTYEQYF. CDR3 nucleotides: TGTGCCAGCAGTTACACCTACGAGCAGTACTTC.

V is TRBV5-1 and J is TRBJ2-5; D gene ambiguous. CDR1 SGHRS and CDR2 YFSETQ come from the germline V gene. The CDR3 is 16 residues long. Trimming cost V 0 bases and J 1 base, with 13 bases left between them. CDR3 in DNA: TGCGCCAGCAGCTTGGCTTGGGCAGGTCCCCAAGAGACCCAGTACTTC. Protein sequence: CASSLAWAGPQETQYF.

This clone was seen a few times. The genes are TRBV4-1 and TRBJ1-6; D is ambiguous. Germline V gene data show CDR1 as MGHRA and CDR2 as YSYEKL. This CDR3 comprises 15 residues. The V end lost 3 bases, the J end lost 5 bases, and 11 bases lay between the germline ends. CDR3 sequence: CASSHPGGNNSPLHF. In nucleotides, the CDR3 is TGCGCCAGCAGCCACCCGGGAGGGAATAATTCACCCCTCCACTTT.

J is TRBJ1-2 and V is TRBV18, with D unclear. The V end lost 3 bases, the J end lost 4 bases, and 15 bases lay between the germline ends. This CDR3 has 15 residues. The germline CDR1 and CDR2 sequences are KGHSH and LQKENI. The CDR3 region has the DNA TGTGCCAGCTCACCGGGTGAGGGAGCGGGCTATGGCTACACCTTC. It specifies CASSPGEGAGYGYTF. The full variable domain, with the rest looked up from reference TRBV18 and TRBJ1-2, is NAGVMQNPRHLVRRRGQEARLRCSPMKGHSHVYWYRQLPEEGLKFMVYLQKENIIDESGMPKERFSAEFPKEGPSILRIQQVVRGDSAAYFCASSPGEGAGYGYTFGSGTRLTVV.

The chain uses TRBV5-6 and TRBJ1-2; 9 nucleotides match TRBD1. The CDR3 has 14 residues. Germline values: CDR1 SGHDT, CDR2 YYEEEE. Trimming took 5 bases from V and 4 from J; bases not matched to a gene: 6. The CDR3 DNA reads TGTGCCAGCAGTCGGGACAGGGTCTCCTATGGCTACACCTTC. Amino acid sequence: CASSRDRVSYGYTF.

The chain joins TRBV19 to TRBJ1-5; 7 bases fit TRBD1. The CDR3 runs to 17 residues. CDR1 and CDR2 from the germline V gene are LNHDA and SQIVND (reference sequence). V lost 2 bases to trimming and J lost 6 bases; unmatched junction nucleotides: 13. The CDR3 is CASSIRQGLKRSQPQHF. The DNA of the CDR3 is TGTGCCAGTAGTATACGACAGGGCCTTAAGCGTTCTCAGCCCCAGCATTTT. Drawing the rest from reference TRBV19 and TRBJ1-5, the complete variable domain is DGGITQSPKYLFRKEGQNVTLSCEQNLNHDAMYWYRQDPGQGLRLIYYSQIVNDFQKGDIAEGYSVSREKKESFPLTVTSAQKNPTAFYLCASSIRQGLKRSQPQHFGDGTRLSIL.

This chain links TRBV11-2 with TRBJ1-4, with 7 bases identical to TRBD1. The length of the CDR3 is 12 residues. V lost 9 bases and J lost 8; bases outside the gene matches: 6. Germline lookup yields CDR1 SGHAT and CDR2 FQNNGV. In DNA, the CDR3 is TGTGCCAGTGCGGGGACAGTCGAAAAACTGTTTTTT. Protein product: CASAGTVEKLFF.